Listed below are T cell receptor beta chains from one sample, sequenced in a study of identical twins. TCRdb redid the calling of the 5' RACE reads with MiXCR, one entry per CDR3 protein. The data show 400,000 to 500,000 distinct CDR3 sequences, with roughly an eighth seen just once and more than 0.8% held by the top ten. These data were likewise used in another study, on yellow fever vaccine responses in identical twins.

Sequencing was carried out using CD4+ T cells sorted from blood. The source of these receptors is a woman younger than 35 in good health. The CDR3 runs from the conserved cysteine through the conserved F or W. A D gene is named only where the DNA matches it firmly. Rows give clone size only sometimes, using once, few, many, or a class for an expanded clone.

d_call | clone_size | j_call | v_call | cdr3_aa | cdr3_nt
- | few | TRBJ1-6 | TRBV12-3/TRBV12-4 | CASSLTGRNSPLHF | TGTGCCAGCAGTCTGACAGGACGCAATTCACCCCTCCACTTT
- | - | TRBJ2-5 | TRBV5-1 | CASRSGTSPQETQYF | TGCGCCAGCAGGTCCGGGACTTCCCCTCAAGAGACCCAGTACTTC
TRBD1 | - | TRBJ2-3 | TRBV4-3 | CASSQVGTGSDTQYF | TGCGCCAGCAGCCAAGTCGGGACAGGGTCGGATACGCAGTATTTT
TRBD1 | - | TRBJ1-1 | TRBV20-1 | CSARADRGGNTEAFF | TGCAGTGCTAGAGCGGACAGGGGGGGGAACACTGAAGCTTTCTTT
TRBD2 | - | TRBJ2-7 | TRBV7-2 | CASSLGQRGTGSSYEQYF | TGTGCCAGCAGCTTAGGGCAGCGGGGGACCGGAAGCTCCTACGAGCAGTACTTC
TRBD2 | - | TRBJ2-1 | TRBV20-1 | CSATGLAGAVEQFF | TGCAGTGCTACTGGACTAGCGGGAGCCGTTGAGCAGTTCTTC
- | few | TRBJ2-1 | TRBV10-3 | CAISESNTGRNEQFF | TGTGCCATCAGTGAGTCAAATACAGGGCGCAATGAGCAGTTCTTC
- | - | TRBJ2-1 | TRBV18 | CASSPRRDHNEQFF | TGTGCCAGCTCACCTCGCCGGGACCACAATGAGCAGTTCTTC
TRBD1 | - | TRBJ2-1 | TRBV10-3 | CAISGEQGTEQFF | TGTGCCATCAGTGGAGAACAGGGGACTGAGCAGTTCTTC
TRBD2 | - | TRBJ2-5 | TRBV5-1 | CASSLEGLAGGLKTQYF | TGCGCCAGCAGCTTGGAAGGCCTAGCGGGGGGGTTAAAGACCCAGTACTTC
- | few | TRBJ2-1 | TRBV5-1 | CASSLRSQGGYNEQFF | TGCGCCAGCAGCTTGAGGTCACAGGGTGGGTACAATGAGCAGTTCTTC
TRBD2 | - | TRBJ2-3 | TRBV9 | CASSEFLAGTSTDTQYF | TGTGCCAGCAGCGAATTCCTAGCGGGGACTAGCACAGATACGCAGTATTTT
- | few | TRBJ2-1 | TRBV7-9 | CASSFFGPNEQFF | TGTGCCAGCAGCTTTTTTGGTCCAAATGAGCAGTTCTTC
- | many | TRBJ1-2 | TRBV4-3 | CASSQDWQGPYGYTF | TGCGCCAGCAGCCAAGATTGGCAGGGGCCCTATGGCTACACCTTC
- | - | TRBJ1-6 | TRBV20-1 | CSASPLGRDNSPLHF | TGCAGTGCTAGCCCCCTTGGCAGGGATAATTCACCCCTCCACTTT